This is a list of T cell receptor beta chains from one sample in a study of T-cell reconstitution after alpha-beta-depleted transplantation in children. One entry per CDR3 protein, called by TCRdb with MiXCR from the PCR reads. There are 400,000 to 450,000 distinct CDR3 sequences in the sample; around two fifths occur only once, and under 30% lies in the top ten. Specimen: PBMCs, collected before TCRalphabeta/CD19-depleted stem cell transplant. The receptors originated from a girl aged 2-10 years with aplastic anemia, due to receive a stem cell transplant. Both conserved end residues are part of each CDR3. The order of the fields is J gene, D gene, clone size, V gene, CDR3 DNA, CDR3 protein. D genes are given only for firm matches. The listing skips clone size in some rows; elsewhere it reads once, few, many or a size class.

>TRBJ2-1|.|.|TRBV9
TGTGCCAGCAGCCAATCTAGTCATGAGCAGTTCTTC
CASSQSSHEQFF
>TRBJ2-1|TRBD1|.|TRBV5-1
TGCGCCAGCACCGACCACAGGGGGCGATCCGCCAATGAGCAGTTCTTC
CASTDHRGRSANEQFF
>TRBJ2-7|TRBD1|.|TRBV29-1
TGCAGCGTTGATACCGGGACAGGGGACTACGAGCAGTACTTC
CSVDTGTGDYEQYF
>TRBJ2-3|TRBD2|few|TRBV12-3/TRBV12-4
TGTGCCAGCAGTTTAGCGCTAATGAGGGGTCTAAGAGGGCGGGAGGATACAGATACGCAGTATTTT
CASSLALMRGLRGREDTDTQYF
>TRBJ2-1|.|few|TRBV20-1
TGCAGTGCTAGAGATCTGGCGGGTAACAATGAGCAGTTCTTC
CSARDLAGNNEQFF
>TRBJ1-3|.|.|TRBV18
TGTGCCAGCTCACCGTCCACCGGGACTGGAAACACCATATATTTT
CASSPSTGTGNTIYF
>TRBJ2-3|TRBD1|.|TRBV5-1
TGCGCCAGCAGCCCCGAAGGGGGACAGCGCCGAACAGATACGCAGTATTTT
CASSPEGGQRRTDTQYF
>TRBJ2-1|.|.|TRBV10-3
TGTGCCATCAGTGTGGTCAATGAGCAGTTCTTC
CAISVVNEQFF
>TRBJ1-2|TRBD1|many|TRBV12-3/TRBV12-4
TGTGCCAGCAGTCATATAGAGGGGGCCGTCTATGGCTACACCTTC
CASSHIEGAVYGYTF
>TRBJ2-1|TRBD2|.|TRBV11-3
TGTGCCAGCAGCTTGAGCGGGAGGAGGAACAATGAGCAGTTCTTC
CASSLSGRRNNEQFF
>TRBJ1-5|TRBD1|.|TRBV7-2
TGTGCCAGCAGCTTAGGAACAGGGGGGTATAGCAATCAGCCCCAGCATTTT
CASSLGTGGYSNQPQHF
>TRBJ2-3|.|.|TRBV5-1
TGCGCCAGCAGCCTAGGGGGGGCGAACACAGATACGCAGTATTTT
CASSLGGANTDTQYF
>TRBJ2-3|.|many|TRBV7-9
TGTGCCAGCAGCTTTGCAGATACGCAGTATTTT
CASSFADTQYF
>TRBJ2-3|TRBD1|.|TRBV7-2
TGTGCCAGCAGCTTAGGGACAGGGCAACCCACAGATACGCAGTATTTT
CASSLGTGQPTDTQYF
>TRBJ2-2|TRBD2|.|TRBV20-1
TGCAGTGCTAGAGTTTCCGGGCTAGCGGACACCGGGGAGCTGTTTTTT
CSARVSGLADTGELFF
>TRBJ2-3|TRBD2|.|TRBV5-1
TGCGCCAGCAGCTTGTTTCCTAGCGGGAGGAAAACAGATACGCAGTATTTT
CASSLFPSGRKTDTQYF
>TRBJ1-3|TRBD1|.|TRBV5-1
TGCGCCAGCAGCCCCGGAACCGTCGGACAGGGGAGAAAGGCAAACACCATATATTTT
CASSPGTVGQGRKANTIYF
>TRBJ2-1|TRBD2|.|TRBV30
TGTGCCTGGAGTGGTTCTAGCGGGAGTCGGGGTAGCTCCTACAATGAGCAGTTCTTC
CAWSGSSGSRGSSYNEQFF
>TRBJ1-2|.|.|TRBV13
TGTGCCAGCCGCTGCTTTGTCTCTTGGGCACCTACTAACTATGGCTACACCTTC
CASRCFVSWAPTNYGYTF
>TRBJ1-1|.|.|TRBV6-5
TGTGCCAGCAGTTACTCGAAAACAATCAGGGTTGAGTTGAACACTGAAGCTTTCTTT
CASSYSKTIRVELNTEAFF
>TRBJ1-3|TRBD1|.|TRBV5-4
TGTGCCAGCAGCTTGGAAGGACAGGGGGCTTCCCCCGGAAACACCATATATTTT
CASSLEGQGASPGNTIYF
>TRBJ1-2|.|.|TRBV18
TGTGCCAGCTCACCACTTCCCGAACATGGCTACACCTTC
CASSPLPEHGYTF
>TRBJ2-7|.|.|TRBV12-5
TGTGCTAGTGGCCCATCCGGGACACTGCAGTACTTC
CASGPSGTLQYF
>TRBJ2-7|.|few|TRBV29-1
TGCAGCGTTGAGGATCCGGGACAATCCTACGAGCAGTACTTC
CSVEDPGQSYEQYF
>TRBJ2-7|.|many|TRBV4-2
TGTGCCAGCAGCCAGCGTTCCTCCTACGAGCAGTACTTC
CASSQRSSYEQYF
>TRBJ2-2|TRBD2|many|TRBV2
TGTGCCAGCAGTAGGGGACTAGCGACCGGGGAGCTGTTTTTT
CASSRGLATGELFF
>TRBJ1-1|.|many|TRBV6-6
TGTGCCAGCAAGGGGGTACGCACTGAAGCTTTCTTT
CASKGVRTEAFF
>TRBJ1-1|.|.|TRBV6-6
TGTGCCAGCAGAAGGGGGGCGAACACTGAAGCTTTCTTT
CASRRGANTEAFF
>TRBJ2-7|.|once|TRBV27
TGTGCCAGCAGTTTAACCGGGGAGGGGGCAACCCACGAGCAGTACTTC
CASSLTGEGATHEQYF
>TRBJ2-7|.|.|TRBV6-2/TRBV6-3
TGTGCCAGCAGGATGTTCTTCTACGAGCAGTACTTC
CASRMFFYEQYF
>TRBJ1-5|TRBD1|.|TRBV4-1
TGCGCCAGCAGCCAAGATTCGGGACAGAACTACAATCAGCCCCAGCATTTT
CASSQDSGQNYNQPQHF
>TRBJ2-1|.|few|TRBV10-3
TGTGCCATCTCACGGAATACGGGAGACCAGGATGAGCAGTTCTTC
CAISRNTGDQDEQFF
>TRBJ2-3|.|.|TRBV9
TGTGCCAGCAGCGTAGCGGCCCCCACAGATACGCAGTATTTT
CASSVAAPTDTQYF
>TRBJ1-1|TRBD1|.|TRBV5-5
TGTGCCAGCAGCTTGGCCGGACAGGGGAGAACTGAAGCTTTCTTT
CASSLAGQGRTEAFF
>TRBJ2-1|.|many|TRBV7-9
TGTGCCAGCAATAACCAGGGGAATGAGCAGTTCTTC
CASNNQGNEQFF
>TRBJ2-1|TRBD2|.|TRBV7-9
TGTGCCAGCAGCCCCCGGCGGTCGGTAGCGGGAGGCAATGAGCAGTTCTTC
CASSPRRSVAGGNEQFF
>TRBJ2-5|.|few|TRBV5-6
TGTGCCAGCAGCGGCCCGGGCCTCCAAGAGACCCAGTACTTC
CASSGPGLQETQYF